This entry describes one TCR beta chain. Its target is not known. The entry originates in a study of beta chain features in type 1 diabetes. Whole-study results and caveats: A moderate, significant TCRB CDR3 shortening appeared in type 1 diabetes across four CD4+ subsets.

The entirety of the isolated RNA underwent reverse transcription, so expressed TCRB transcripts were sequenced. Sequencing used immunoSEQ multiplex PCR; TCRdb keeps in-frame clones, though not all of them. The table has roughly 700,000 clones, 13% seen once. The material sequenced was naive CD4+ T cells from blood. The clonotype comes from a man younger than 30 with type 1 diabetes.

In DNA, the CDR3 is TGTGCCAGCAGCTATTCGACGCGAAGCGCCTATGGCTACACCTTC. Translation: CASSYSTRSAYGYTF. The chain is built from TRBV5-4 and TRBJ1-2; D not resolved. The CDR3 extends over 15 amino acids. Germline V CDR1 and CDR2: SGHNT, YYREEE (reference sequence). Trimming took 3 bases from V and 4 from J, leaving 16 bases between them.